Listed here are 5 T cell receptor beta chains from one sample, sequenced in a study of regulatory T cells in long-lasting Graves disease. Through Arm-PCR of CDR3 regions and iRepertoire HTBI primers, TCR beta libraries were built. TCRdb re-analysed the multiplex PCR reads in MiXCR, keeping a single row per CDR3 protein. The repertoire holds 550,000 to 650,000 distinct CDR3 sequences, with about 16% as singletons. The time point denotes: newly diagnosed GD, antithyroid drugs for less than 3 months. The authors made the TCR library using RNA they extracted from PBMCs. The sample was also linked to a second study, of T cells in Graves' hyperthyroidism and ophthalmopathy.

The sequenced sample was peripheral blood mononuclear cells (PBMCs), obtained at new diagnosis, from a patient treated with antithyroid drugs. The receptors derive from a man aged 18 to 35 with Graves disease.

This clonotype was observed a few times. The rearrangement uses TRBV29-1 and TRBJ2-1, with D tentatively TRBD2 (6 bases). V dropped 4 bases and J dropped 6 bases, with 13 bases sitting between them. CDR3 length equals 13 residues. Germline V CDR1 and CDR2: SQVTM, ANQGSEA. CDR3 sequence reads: CSVVLRGSNEQFF. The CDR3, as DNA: TGCAGCGTTGTCCTACGGGGGAGCAATGAGCAGTTCTTC.

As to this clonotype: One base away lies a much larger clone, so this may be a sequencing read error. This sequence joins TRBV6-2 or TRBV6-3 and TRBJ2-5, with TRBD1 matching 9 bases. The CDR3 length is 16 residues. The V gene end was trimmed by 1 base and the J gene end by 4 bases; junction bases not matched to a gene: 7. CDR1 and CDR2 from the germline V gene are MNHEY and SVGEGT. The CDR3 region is CASSYLTGGGRETQYF. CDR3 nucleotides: TGTGCCAGCAGTTACTTGACAGGGGGTGGACGAGAGACCCAGTACTTC.

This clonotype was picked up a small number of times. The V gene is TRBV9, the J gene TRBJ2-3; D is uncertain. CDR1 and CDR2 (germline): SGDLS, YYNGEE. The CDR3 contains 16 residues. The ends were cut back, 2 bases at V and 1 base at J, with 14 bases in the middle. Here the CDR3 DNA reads TGTGCCAGCAGCGTGTCCGGACGGAGCGGCACAGATACGCAGTATTTT. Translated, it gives CASSVSGRSGTDTQYF.

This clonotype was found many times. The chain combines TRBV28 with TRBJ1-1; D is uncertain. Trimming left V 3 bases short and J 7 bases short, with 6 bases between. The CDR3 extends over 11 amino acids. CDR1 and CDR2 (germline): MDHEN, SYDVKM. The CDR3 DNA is TGTGCCAGCAGTTTCGATTTTGAAGCTTTCTTT. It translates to CASSFDFEAFF.

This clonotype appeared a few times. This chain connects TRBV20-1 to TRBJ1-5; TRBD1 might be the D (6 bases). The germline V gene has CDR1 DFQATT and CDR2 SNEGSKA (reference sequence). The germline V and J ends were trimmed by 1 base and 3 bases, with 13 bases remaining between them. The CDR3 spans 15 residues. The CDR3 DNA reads TGCAGTGCTAGAGGAGGGGGTATAGCCAATCAGCCCCAGCATTTT. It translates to CSARGGGIANQPQHF.